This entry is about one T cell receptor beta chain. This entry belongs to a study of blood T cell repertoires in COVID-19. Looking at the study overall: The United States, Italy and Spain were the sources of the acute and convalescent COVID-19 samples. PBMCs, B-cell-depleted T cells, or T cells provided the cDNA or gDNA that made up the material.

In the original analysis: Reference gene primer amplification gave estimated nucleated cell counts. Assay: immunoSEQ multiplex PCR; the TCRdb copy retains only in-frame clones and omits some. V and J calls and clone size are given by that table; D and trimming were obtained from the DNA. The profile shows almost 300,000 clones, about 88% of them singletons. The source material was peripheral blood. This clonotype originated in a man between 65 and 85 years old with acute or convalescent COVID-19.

In nucleotides, the CDR3 is TGCAGCGCCTCTAATCCCCCCTACTCTTTCTACGAGCAGTACTTC. It specifies CSASNPPYSFYEQYF. V and J are TRBV29-1 and TRBJ2-7; D is unclear. There are 15 residues in the CDR3. Germline CDR1 SQVTM, CDR2 ANQGSEA. Trimming pared 7 bases from V and 3 bases from J, leaving 22 bases between.